These T cell receptor beta chains were read from a single sample in a study of blood T cells in healthy people across ages. Via MiXCR, TCRdb re-called the 5' RACE reads, giving one row per CDR3 protein. The sample has about 380,000 distinct CDR3 sequences, 52% seen once; the top ten hold 45% to 60%. Material: blood. Receptors were obtained from a man between 60 and 75 years old in good health. The conserved cysteine and the conserved F or W are not part of the CDR3 here.

V gene: TRBV4-1; J gene: TRBJ2-7; CDR3 protein: ASSQGGHEQY
V gene: TRBV3-1; J gene: TRBJ2-6; CDR3 protein: ASTLGRSGANVLT
V gene: TRBV6-5; J gene: TRBJ1-2; CDR3 protein: ASTWGAYYGYT
V gene: TRBV29-1; J gene: -; CDR3 protein: SGRTGNGYEQY
V gene: TRBV11-2; J gene: TRBJ2-5; CDR3 protein: ASSFGLAGGQETQY
V gene: TRBV7-9; J gene: TRBJ1-1; CDR3 protein: ASSLGGWVSAAF
V gene: TRBV7-2; J gene: TRBJ1-6; CDR3 protein: ASSPGVGFNSPLH
V gene: TRBV12-3/TRBV12-4; J gene: TRBJ2-1; CDR3 protein: ASSLLRRGRAMGQF
V gene: TRBV7-2; J gene: TRBJ2-3; CDR3 protein: ASSPRTVEDTQY
V gene: TRBV30; J gene: TRBJ1-2; CDR3 protein: AWSRPGDNYGYT
V gene: TRBV20-1; J gene: TRBJ2-7; CDR3 protein: SASIAGGPSEQY
V gene: TRBV7-9; J gene: TRBJ1-2; CDR3 protein: ASSLDMSGYT
V gene: TRBV5-1; J gene: TRBJ2-5; CDR3 protein: ASSQGGGTQETQY
V gene: TRBV12-3/TRBV12-4; J gene: TRBJ2-6; CDR3 protein: ASKLDRSDSGANVLT
V gene: TRBV18; J gene: TRBJ2-7; CDR3 protein: ASSLPGQGYEQY
V gene: TRBV5-1; J gene: TRBJ2-5; CDR3 protein: ASSSKQGRETQY
V gene: TRBV10-3; J gene: TRBJ2-7; CDR3 protein: AISEDPRLAETYEQY
V gene: TRBV10-3; J gene: TRBJ2-3; CDR3 protein: AISESKQDTQY
V gene: TRBV5-4; J gene: TRBJ2-3; CDR3 protein: ASRPRTSGFNTQY
V gene: TRBV4-1; J gene: TRBJ2-7; CDR3 protein: ASSQMTGYEQY
V gene: TRBV28; J gene: TRBJ2-7; CDR3 protein: ASSQGATGEQY
V gene: TRBV19; J gene: TRBJ2-5; CDR3 protein: ASSDTGQETQY
V gene: TRBV6-1; J gene: TRBJ2-5; CDR3 protein: ASSEVYSRYETQY
V gene: TRBV11-3; J gene: TRBJ2-1; CDR3 protein: ASSPDSGTYNEQF
V gene: TRBV24-1; J gene: TRBJ2-6; CDR3 protein: ATSDYRSSGANVLT
V gene: TRBV20-1; J gene: TRBJ2-3; CDR3 protein: SVGGWFLGTDTQY
V gene: TRBV30; J gene: TRBJ2-7; CDR3 protein: AWCRGTSVNEQY
V gene: TRBV29-1; J gene: TRBJ2-1; CDR3 protein: SVGGQVEQF
V gene: TRBV29-1; J gene: TRBJ2-5; CDR3 protein: SVEISGNEQY
V gene: TRBV28; J gene: TRBJ2-7; CDR3 protein: ASSPLGPYYEQY
V gene: TRBV4-3; J gene: -; CDR3 protein: ASSQVGRVRAETQY
V gene: TRBV25-1; J gene: TRBJ2-1; CDR3 protein: ASSELGQGRNEQF